Shown below are 9 T cell receptor beta chains from a single sample sequenced in a study of tumor-infiltrating lymphocytes in localized non-small cell lung cancer. Profiled with immunoSEQ multiplex PCR; TCRdb holds only in-frame clones, not every one. This table holds some 13,000 clones, around 76% found once. The material sequenced was uninvolved lung tissue not adjacent to the tumor. The receptors shown here come from a human donor with non-small cell lung cancer.

This clone has just a few counts. This chain connects TRBV19 to TRBJ1-4, with 8 bases lining up with TRBD1. CDR1 and CDR2 (germline): LNHDA, SQIVND (reference sequence). The length of the CDR3 is 14 residues. The V segment lost 6 bases and the J segment 9 bases; nucleotides outside the gene matches: 9. The CDR3 DNA follows: TGTGCCAGTAGCCTCCGGACAGGGATCCAAAAACTGTTTTTT. As protein: CASSLRTGIQKLFF.

With regard to this clone: The junction departs from the called germline gene at one end, perhaps through a read error. V and J are TRBV7-7 and TRBJ2-2; D is perhaps TRBD2 (5 bases). CDR1 is SSHAT and CDR2 is FNYEAQ in the germline V gene (reference sequence). This CDR3 region has 14 residues. This CDR3 reads CASSSVGGTGELFF. CDR3 coding DNA: TGTGCTAGCAGCTCGGTAGGAGGAACCGGGGAGCTGTTTTTT.

V is TRBV25-1 and J is TRBJ2-3; TRBD2 matches at 10 bases. Trimming cost V 5 bases and J 2 bases; bases outside gene matches: 4. Germline V CDR1 and CDR2: MGHDK, SYGVNS. This CDR3 has 15 amino acids. In nucleotides, the CDR3 is TGTGCCAGCAGTATGACTAGCGGGTACACAGATACGCAGTATTTT. Its translation is CASSMTSGYTDTQYF. The entire variable domain, with the rest obtained from reference TRBV25-1 and TRBJ2-3, is as follows: EADIYQTPRYLVIGTGKKITLECSQTMGHDKMYWYQQDPGMELHLIHYSYGVNSTEKGDLSSESTVSRIRTEHFPLTLESARPSHTSQYLCASSMTSGYTDTQYFGPGTRLTVL.

V and J are TRBV27 and TRBJ2-1; a weak D match, TRBD2 (6 bases). Between the trimmed V and J ends, which lost 4 bases and 0 bases, there was a span of 13 bases. The CDR3 has 16 residues. Per the germline V gene, CDR1 is MNHEY and CDR2 is SMNVEV (reference sequence). Here the CDR3 DNA reads TGTGCCAGCAGTTCCCCCCTCGGGAGCTCCTACAATGAGCAGTTCTTC. Translated: CASSSPLGSSYNEQFF.

The V and J genes are TRBV4-3 and TRBJ1-2; 8 nucleotides match TRBD1. V shed 5 bases and J 4 bases; nucleotides not matched to a gene: 3. Per germline, CDR1 LGHNA and CDR2 YSLEER. The CDR3 contains 13 residues. The CDR3 nucleotides read TGCGCCAGCAGCACGGGACAGGCCTATGGCTACACCTTC. As protein: CASSTGQAYGYTF.

The chain has TRBV2 and TRBJ2-7, with TRBD1 identical over 9 bases. The CDR3 spans 17 residues. The germline V gene has CDR1 SNHLY and CDR2 FYNNEI. The trim removed 6 bases at V and 2 bases at J, leaving 14 bases unmatched. CDR3 region: CASRFRSGTGMAYEQYF. CDR3 bases: TGTGCCAGCAGGTTTAGATCCGGGACAGGGATGGCCTACGAGCAGTACTTC.

The gene calls are TRBV9 and TRBJ1-1; D call uncertain. Germline CDR1 and CDR2: SGDLS and YYNGEE. V was clipped by 0 bases and J by 2 bases, with 8 bases between them. There are 14 residues in the CDR3. CDR3 bases: TGTGCCAGCAGCGTAGTAACAGACAACACTGAAGCTTTCTTT. Amino acids: CASSVVTDNTEAFF.

The J gene is TRBJ1-2, the V gene TRBV27; TRBD1 is a possible D gene (6 bases). Germline V gives CDR1 MNHEY, CDR2 SMNVEV (reference sequence). CDR3 length: 16 residues. Between the trimmed V and J ends, which lost 4 bases and 4 bases, there was a span of 19 bases. The CDR3 loop reads CASSSIERTGPYGYTF. Here the CDR3 DNA reads TGTGCCAGCAGTTCTATCGAACGAACAGGGCCCTATGGCTACACCTTC.

This sequence joins TRBV5-8 and TRBJ1-5, with D unresolved. Germline V gene lookup returns CDR1 SGHTS and CDR2 YDEGEE. CDR3 length equals 15 residues. The germline V and J ends were trimmed by 0 bases and 3 bases, with 10 bases remaining between them. CDR3 protein: CASSLGQSNNQPQHF. For the CDR3, the DNA is TGTGCCAGCAGCTTGGGGCAGTCTAACAATCAGCCCCAGCATTTT.